These 5 T cell receptor beta chains originate from one sample sequenced in a study of blood T cell repertoires in COVID-19. Clones were read by immunoSEQ multiplex PCR, and TCRdb kept only the in-frame ones, dropping some. The table includes a few hundred thousand clones, 83% detected once. Sequenced sample: peripheral blood. The receptor set was obtained from a woman aged 30 to 39 with COVID-19, enrolled during active disease.

The chain links TRBV4-3 to TRBJ1-6, with D possibly matching TRBD1 (6 bases). V shed 2 bases and J shed 7 bases, with 12 bases lying between them. The length of the CDR3 is 15 residues. The germline V gene has CDR1 LGHNA and CDR2 YSLEER. In DNA form, the CDR3 reads TGCGCCAGCAGCCAACTACAGGGTCTGAATTCACCCCTCCACTTT. Translating it yields CASSQLQGLNSPLHF.

This chain connects TRBV6-6 to TRBJ2-5, with D possibly matching TRBD2 (5 bases). This CDR3 spans 14 amino acids. Germline V gene lookup returns CDR1 MNHNY and CDR2 SVGAGI (reference sequence). V shed 1 base and J shed 1 base, with 7 bases lying between them. CDR3 sequence: CASSYWTSQETQYF. The CDR3 DNA follows: TGTGCCAGCAGTTACTGGACTTCCCAAGAGACCCAGTACTTC.

The chain employs TRBV2 and TRBJ2-2; 11 bases align to TRBD1. There are 15 residues in the CDR3. With V trimmed by 6 bases and J by 3 bases, 3 bases remained unmatched. Germline CDR1 is SNHLY and CDR2 is FYNNEI. CDR3 region: CASRGTGGDTGELFF. The CDR3 DNA sequence: TGTGCCAGCAGGGGGACAGGGGGGGACACCGGGGAGCTGTTTTTT.

This chain uses TRBV9 with TRBJ2-3; D not certain. Deletions cut 0 bases from V and 2 bases from J, with 10 bases between. Germline V lookup: CDR1 SGDLS, CDR2 YYNGEE. This CDR3 has 15 residues. CDR3 in amino acids: CASSVGATSTDTQYF. The CDR3 bases are TGTGCCAGCAGCGTAGGGGCCACTTCCACAGATACGCAGTATTTT.

The chain is built from TRBV7-2 and TRBJ1-2; D might be TRBD1 (5 bases). The CDR3 totals 14 residues. Trimming pared 1 base from V and 7 bases from J, leaving 13 bases between. Germline V CDR1 and CDR2: SGHTA, FQGNSA. CDR3 sequence: CASSLDQGRVGYTF. The CDR3 DNA follows: TGTGCCAGCAGCTTAGACCAGGGAAGGGTTGGCTACACCTTC.